Listed here are 5 T cell receptor beta chains from one sample, sequenced in a study of a mutant IDH1 vaccine in newly diagnosed glioma. Assay used: immunoSEQ multiplex PCR; TCRdb lists only in-frame clones, some missing. The table has 30,000 to 35,000 clones, approximately 89% seen once. The antigens of these receptors remain unknown. Time point meaning: week 47, end of study. In every dose of vaccine, 300 ug of mutant IDH1 20-mer peptide was given alongside topical imiquimod. The sequences come from PBMCs, collected from a glioma patient whose treatment included an IDH1 peptide vaccine. Source of these receptors: a man in his forties with glioma.

The chain couples TRBV30 to TRBJ1-2; 8 nucleotides align to TRBD1. Germline V lookup: CDR1 GTSNPN, CDR2 SVGIG (reference sequence). The CDR3 spans 15 residues. J lost 5 bases, V lost 3 bases, and 11 bases had no gene match. The CDR3 DNA follows: TGTGCCTGGAGAAAAACTTGGACAGGGCTATATGGCTACACCTTC. It is translated as CAWRKTWTGLYGYTF.

CDR3 in amino acids: CASRSLGFGGVYTEAFF. The CDR3, as DNA: TGTGCCAGCAGAAGTTTAGGGTTTGGGGGGGTGTACACTGAAGCTTTCTTT. V is TRBV27 and J is TRBJ1-1, with D perhaps TRBD1 (5 bases). The CDR3 is 17 amino acids. Trimming took 6 bases from V and 3 from J, leaving 23 bases between them. Germline V gene sequence: CDR1 MNHEY, CDR2 SMNVEV (reference sequence).

V gene TRBV7-7 combines with J gene TRBJ2-3; D not certain. The CDR3 has 15 amino acids. Trimming stripped 3 bases from V and 2 bases from J, with 12 bases between. Germline values: CDR1 SSHAT, CDR2 FNYEAQ (reference sequence). CDR3 DNA: TGTGCCAGCAGCTTTTCGGACGGACCCACAGATACGCAGTATTTT. Its translation is CASSFSDGPTDTQYF.

V is TRBV4-2 and J is TRBJ1-3, with D maybe TRBD1 (5 bases). The CDR3 length is 16 residues. Germline lookup yields CDR1 LGHNA and CDR2 YNFKEQ. Trimming pared 8 bases from V and 0 bases from J, leaving 17 bases between. The CDR3 DNA reads TGTGCCAGCGCGGCCCGGAGGGGCCCCTCTGGAAACACCATATATTTT. It encodes CASAARRGPSGNTIYF.

The J gene is TRBJ2-1, the V gene TRBV4-3; 12 bases fit TRBD2. This CDR3 is built from 16 residues. The junction had 7 bases not matched to a gene; V was cut back by 4 bases and J by 6 bases. Germline V gene lookup returns CDR1 LGHNA and CDR2 YSLEER. CDR3 region: CASSPPGLAGSNEQFF. The CDR3 nucleotides read TGCGCCAGCAGCCCGCCGGGACTAGCGGGTAGCAATGAGCAGTTCTTC.